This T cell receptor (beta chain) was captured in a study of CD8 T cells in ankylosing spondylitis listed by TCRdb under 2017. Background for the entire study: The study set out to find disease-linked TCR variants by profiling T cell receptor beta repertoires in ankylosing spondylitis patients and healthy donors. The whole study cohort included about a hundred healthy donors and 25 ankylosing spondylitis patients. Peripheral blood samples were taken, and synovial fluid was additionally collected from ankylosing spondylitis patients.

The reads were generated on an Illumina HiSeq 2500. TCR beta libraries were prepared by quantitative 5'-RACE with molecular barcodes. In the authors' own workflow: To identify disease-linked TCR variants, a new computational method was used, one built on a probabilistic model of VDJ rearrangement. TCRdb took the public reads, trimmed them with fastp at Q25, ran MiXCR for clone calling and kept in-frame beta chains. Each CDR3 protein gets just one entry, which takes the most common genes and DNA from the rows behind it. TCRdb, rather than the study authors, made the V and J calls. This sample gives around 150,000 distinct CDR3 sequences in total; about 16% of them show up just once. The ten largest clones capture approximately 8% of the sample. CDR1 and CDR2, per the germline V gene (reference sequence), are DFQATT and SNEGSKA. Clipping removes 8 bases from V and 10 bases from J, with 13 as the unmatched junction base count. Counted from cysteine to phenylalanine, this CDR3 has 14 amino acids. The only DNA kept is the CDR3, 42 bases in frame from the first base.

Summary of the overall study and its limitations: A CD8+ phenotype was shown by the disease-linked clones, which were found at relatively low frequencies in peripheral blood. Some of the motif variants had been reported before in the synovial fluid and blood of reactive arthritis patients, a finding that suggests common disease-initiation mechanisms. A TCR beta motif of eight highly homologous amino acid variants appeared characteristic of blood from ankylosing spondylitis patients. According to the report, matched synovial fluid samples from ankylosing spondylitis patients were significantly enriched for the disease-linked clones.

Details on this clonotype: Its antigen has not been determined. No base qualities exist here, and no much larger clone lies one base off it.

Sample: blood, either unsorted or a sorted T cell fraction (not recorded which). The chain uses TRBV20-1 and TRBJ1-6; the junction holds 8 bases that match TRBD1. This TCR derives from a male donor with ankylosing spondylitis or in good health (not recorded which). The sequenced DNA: TGCAGTACCCCAGGGGGCAGGGTGGGGTCACCCCTCCACTTT. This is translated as CSTPGGRVGSPLHF.